The entry below gives a single T cell receptor (beta chain) sequence along with its context. Antigen specificity is unknown. These data originate in a study of CD8 T cells in ankylosing spondylitis. Study-level findings and limits: Ankylosing spondylitis blood appeared to be characterized by a TCR beta motif of roughly eight highly homologous variants.

Germline trimming cut 1 base from V and 3 bases from J; bases unmatched to any gene: 4. CDR1 and CDR2 from the germline V gene are SGHKS and YYEKEE (reference sequence). The CDR3 spans 14 residues. 5'-RACE, quantitative and with molecular barcodes, yielded the TCR beta libraries. MiXCR, applied by TCRdb to the 5' RACE reads, yields one record per CDR3 protein. Among hundreds of thousands of distinct CDR3 sequences listed, roughly 10% were seen once. The V and J genes are TRBV5-5 and TRBJ2-7; TRBD1 matches 7 bases. This sequence was found in a male donor with ankylosing spondylitis. Material for sequencing was blood, either unsorted or a sorted T cell fraction (not recorded which). The CDR3 loop is CASSLPTGIYEQYF. As DNA, the CDR3 is TGTGCCAGCAGCTTGCCGACAGGGATCTACGAGCAGTACTTC.